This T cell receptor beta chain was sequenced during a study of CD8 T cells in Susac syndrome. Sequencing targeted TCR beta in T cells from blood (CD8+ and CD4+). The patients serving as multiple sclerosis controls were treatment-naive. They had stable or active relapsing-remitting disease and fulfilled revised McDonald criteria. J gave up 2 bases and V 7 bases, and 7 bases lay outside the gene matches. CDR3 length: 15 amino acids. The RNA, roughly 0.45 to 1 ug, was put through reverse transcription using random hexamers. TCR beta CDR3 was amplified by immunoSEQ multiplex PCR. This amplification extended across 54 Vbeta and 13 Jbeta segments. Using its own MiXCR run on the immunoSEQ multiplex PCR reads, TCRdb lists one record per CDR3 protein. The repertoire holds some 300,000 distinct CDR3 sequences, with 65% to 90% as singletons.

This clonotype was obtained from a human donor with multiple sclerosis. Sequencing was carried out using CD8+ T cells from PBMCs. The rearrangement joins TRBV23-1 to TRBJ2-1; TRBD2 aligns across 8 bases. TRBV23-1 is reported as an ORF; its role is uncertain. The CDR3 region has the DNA TGCGCCAGCATACGGCGGGAGGCGACCTACAATGAGCAGTTCTTC. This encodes CASIRREATYNEQFF.